This TCR beta chain appears in the sequencing data of a study of regulatory T cells in long-lasting Graves disease. This clonotype occurred a few times. Arm-PCR of CDR3 regions and iRepertoire HTBI primers were the basis on which TCR beta libraries were built. One entry per CDR3 protein results from TCRdb running MiXCR on the multiplex PCR reads. Altogether 550,000 to 650,000 distinct CDR3 sequences are present, 15% to 20% being singletons, with the ten largest covering more than 10%. The sample's time point: newly diagnosed GD, antithyroid drugs for less than 3 months. Extracted RNA from PBMCs served as the source of the TCR library. This CDR3 has 15 amino acids. The germline V gene has CDR1 MDHEN and CDR2 SYDVKM. The V end was cut by 6 bases, the J end by 8 bases, with 21 bases between. The same data also went into a second study, on T cells in Graves' hyperthyroidism and ophthalmopathy. That study reports: Blood also contained most expanded thyroid clonotypes above 0.001.

The chain couples TRBV28 to TRBJ2-3, with a tentative D call TRBD1 (5 bases). The receptor was isolated from a man younger than 35 with Graves disease. Sequenced material: peripheral blood mononuclear cells (PBMCs), taken at new diagnosis, from a patient treated with antithyroid drugs. The CDR3, as DNA: TGTGCCAGCAGCCCTCAGGGCCTTCACAGAGTTACGCAGTATTTT. This translates into CASSPQGLHRVTQYF.